This T cell receptor beta chain was found in a study of blood T cells in healthy people across ages. Study-wide findings and caveats: Higher diversity, along with more naive CD4+ cells, distinguished long-lived donors from aged donors.

The table lists this clonotype with a few counts. Its specificity is unknown. CDR1 is MDHEN, CDR2 SYDVKM, per germline. The CDR3 totals 15 residues. Through a sample-barcoded 5' primer and a J-beta primer mix, a second PCR was run for roughly 6 to 12 cycles. A single record per CDR3 protein comes from TCRdb applying MiXCR to the 5' RACE reads. The sample has 270,000 or so distinct CDR3 sequences; roughly 26% are singletons. Sequenced: blood. The sequence was collected from a woman aged 70-85 years in good health. The chain couples TRBV28 to TRBJ2-5; TRBD2 might be the D (6 bases). The tail of the sequence fits TRBJ2-1 better, so the J call may be wrong. This CDR3 reads CASSPRFSGDNEQFF. Here the CDR3 DNA reads TGTGCCAGCAGTCCCCGTTTCTCGGGGGACAATGAGCAGTTCTTC.